The TCR beta chain described here comes from a study of CD8+CD57+ T cells in acquired aplastic anemia. Background on the study: Sorted CD4+ and CD8+ cells gave an average of around 3.3 ug of DNA.

Flow cytometry had shown expanded CD8+CD57+ cells in the patients chosen for sequencing. Blood came from patients not yet given any therapy. On this clonotype itself: Its specificity is unknown.

Study findings and constraints: Patients versus controls showed no significant CD8+ Simpson's diversity difference. Shared by patients and controls, 25 to 35 CD8+ CDR3s were abundant in patients.

Genomic DNA served as template for TCR beta VDJ and CDR3 profiling. Via MiXCR, TCRdb re-called the reads, giving one row per CDR3 protein. The table lists about 160,000 distinct CDR3 sequences, about 50% of them singletons, with under 35% in the top ten. Germline CDR1 DFQATT, CDR2 SNEGSKA (reference sequence). Deletions cut 5 bases from V and 2 bases from J, with 15 bases between. CDR3 length: 14 amino acids. The clonotype originates from a human donor with aplastic anemia. This chain uses TRBV20-1 with TRBJ2-5; the D is unclear. The specimen was sorted CD4+, CD8+, or CD8+CD57+ T cells (not recorded which) from PBMCs. CDR3 region: CSAPASGRQETQYF. CDR3 nucleotides: TGCAGTGCTCCCGCCTCGGGCAGACAAGAGACCCAGTACTTC.